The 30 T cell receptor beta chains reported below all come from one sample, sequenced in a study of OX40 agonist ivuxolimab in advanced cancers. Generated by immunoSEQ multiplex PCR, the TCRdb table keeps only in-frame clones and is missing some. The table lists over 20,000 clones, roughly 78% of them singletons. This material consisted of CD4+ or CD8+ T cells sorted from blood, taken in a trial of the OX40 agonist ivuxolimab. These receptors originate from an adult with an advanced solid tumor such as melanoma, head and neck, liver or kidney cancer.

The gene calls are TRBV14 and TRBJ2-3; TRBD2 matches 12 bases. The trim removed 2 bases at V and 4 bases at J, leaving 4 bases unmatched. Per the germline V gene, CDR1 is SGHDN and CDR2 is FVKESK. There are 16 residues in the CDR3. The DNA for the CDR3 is TGTGCCAGCAGCCAAAGACTAGCGGGAGCGGCAGATACGCAGTATTTT. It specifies CASSQRLAGAADTQYF. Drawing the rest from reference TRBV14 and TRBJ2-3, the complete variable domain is EAGVTQFPSHSVIEKGQTVTLRCDPISGHDNLYWYRRVMGKEIKFLLHFVKESKQDESGMPNNRFLAERTGGTYSTLKVQPAELEDSGVYFCASSQRLAGAADTQYFGPGTRLTVL.

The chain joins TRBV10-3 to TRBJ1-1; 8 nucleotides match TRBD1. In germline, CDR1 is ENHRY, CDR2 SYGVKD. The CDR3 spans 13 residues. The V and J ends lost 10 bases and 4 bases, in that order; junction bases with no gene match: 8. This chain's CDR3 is CASRQGSGTEAFF. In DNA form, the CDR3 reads TGTGCCAGCAGACAGGGGTCGGGCACTGAAGCTTTCTTT.

The chain's CDR3 is CAISESLRRVGQPQHF. In DNA form, the CDR3 reads TGTGCCATCAGTGAGTCATTAAGGAGGGTTGGTCAGCCCCAGCATTTT. This sequence joins TRBV10-3 and TRBJ1-5, with D uncertain. The CDR3 has 16 amino acids. The germline V gene encodes CDR1 ENHRY and CDR2 SYGVKD. Trimming shortened V by 0 bases and J by 6 bases, and 15 bases separated the two germline ends.

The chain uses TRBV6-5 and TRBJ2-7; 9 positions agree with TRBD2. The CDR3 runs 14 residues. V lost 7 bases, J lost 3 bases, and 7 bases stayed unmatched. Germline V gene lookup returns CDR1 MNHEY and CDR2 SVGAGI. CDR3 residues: CASTASGVIYEQYF. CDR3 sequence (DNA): TGTGCCAGCACCGCTAGCGGGGTGATCTACGAGCAGTACTTC.

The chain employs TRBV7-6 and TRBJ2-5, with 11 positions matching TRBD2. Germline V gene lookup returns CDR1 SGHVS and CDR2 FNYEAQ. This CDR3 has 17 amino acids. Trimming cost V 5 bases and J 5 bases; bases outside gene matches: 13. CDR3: CASSPGLADPGRETQYF. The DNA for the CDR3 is TGTGCCAGCAGCCCGGGACTAGCGGACCCGGGGCGTGAGACCCAGTACTTC.

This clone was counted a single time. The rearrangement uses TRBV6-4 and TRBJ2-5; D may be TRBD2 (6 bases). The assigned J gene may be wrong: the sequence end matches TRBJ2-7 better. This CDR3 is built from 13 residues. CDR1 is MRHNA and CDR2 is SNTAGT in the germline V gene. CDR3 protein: CPGVEARVDEQYF. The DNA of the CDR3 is TGTCCGGGGGTGGAGGCCCGCGTCGACGAGCAGTACTTC.

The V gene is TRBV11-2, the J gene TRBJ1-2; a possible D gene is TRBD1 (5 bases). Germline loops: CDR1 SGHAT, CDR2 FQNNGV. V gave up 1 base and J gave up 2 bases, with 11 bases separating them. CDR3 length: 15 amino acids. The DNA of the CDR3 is TGTGCCAGCAGCTTAGCTCCGGGACGGAACTATGGCTACACCTTC. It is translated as CASSLAPGRNYGYTF.

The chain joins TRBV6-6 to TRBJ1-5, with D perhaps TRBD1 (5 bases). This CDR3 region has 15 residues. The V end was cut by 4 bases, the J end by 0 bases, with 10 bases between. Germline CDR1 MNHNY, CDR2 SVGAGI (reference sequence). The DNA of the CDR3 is TGTGCCAGCAGTTCAGACAGAGCTAGCAATCAGCCCCAGCATTTT. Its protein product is CASSSDRASNQPQHF.

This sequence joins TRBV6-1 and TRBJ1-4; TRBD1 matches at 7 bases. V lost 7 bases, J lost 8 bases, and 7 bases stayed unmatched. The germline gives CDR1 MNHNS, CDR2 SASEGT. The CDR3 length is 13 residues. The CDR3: CASIDRAIEKLFF. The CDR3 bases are TGTGCCAGCATCGACAGGGCTATCGAAAAACTGTTTTTT.

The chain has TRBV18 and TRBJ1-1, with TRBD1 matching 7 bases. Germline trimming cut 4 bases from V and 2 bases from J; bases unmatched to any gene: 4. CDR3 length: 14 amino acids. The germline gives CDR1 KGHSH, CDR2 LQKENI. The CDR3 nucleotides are TGTGCCAGCTCACAGGGACAGACAAACACTGAAGCTTTCTTT. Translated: CASSQGQTNTEAFF.

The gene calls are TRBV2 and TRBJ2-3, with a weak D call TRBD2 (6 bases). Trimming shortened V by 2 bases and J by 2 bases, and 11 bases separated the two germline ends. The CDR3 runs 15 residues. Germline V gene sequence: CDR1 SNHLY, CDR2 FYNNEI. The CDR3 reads CASSEPGGDTDTQYF. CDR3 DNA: TGTGCCAGCAGTGAACCCGGCGGGGACACAGATACGCAGTATTTT.

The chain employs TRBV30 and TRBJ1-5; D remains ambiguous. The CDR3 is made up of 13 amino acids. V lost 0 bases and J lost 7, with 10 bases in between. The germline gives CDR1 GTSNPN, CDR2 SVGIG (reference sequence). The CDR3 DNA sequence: TGTGCCTGGAGTGTAGACACCGGGCAGCCCCAGCATTTT. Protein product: CAWSVDTGQPQHF.

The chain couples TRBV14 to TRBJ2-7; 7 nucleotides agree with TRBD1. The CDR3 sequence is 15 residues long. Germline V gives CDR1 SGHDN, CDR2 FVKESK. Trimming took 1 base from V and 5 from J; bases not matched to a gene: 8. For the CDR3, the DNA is TGTGCCAGCAGCCAAGTGAGGGGGCGTACCCACGAGCAGTACTTC. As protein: CASSQVRGRTHEQYF.

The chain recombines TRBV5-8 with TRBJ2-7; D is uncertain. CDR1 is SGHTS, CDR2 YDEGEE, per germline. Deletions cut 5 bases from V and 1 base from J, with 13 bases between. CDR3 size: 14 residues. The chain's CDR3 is CASRTRKGSYEQYF. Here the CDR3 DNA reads TGTGCCAGCAGAACCCGGAAGGGTTCCTACGAGCAGTACTTC.

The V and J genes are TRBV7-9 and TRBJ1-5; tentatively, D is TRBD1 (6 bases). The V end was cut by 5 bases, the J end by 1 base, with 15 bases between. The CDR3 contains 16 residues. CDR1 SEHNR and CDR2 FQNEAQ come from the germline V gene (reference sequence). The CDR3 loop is CASSTGKGGSNQPQHF. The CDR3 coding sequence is TGTGCCAGCAGCACCGGAAAAGGGGGGAGCAATCAGCCCCAGCATTTT.

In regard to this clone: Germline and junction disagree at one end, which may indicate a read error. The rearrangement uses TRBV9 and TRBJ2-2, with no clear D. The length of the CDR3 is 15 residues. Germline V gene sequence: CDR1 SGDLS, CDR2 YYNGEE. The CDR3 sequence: CAGSASDEATGELFF. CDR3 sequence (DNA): TGTGCCGGCAGTGCCTCTGACGAAGCCACCGGGGAGCTGTTTTTT.

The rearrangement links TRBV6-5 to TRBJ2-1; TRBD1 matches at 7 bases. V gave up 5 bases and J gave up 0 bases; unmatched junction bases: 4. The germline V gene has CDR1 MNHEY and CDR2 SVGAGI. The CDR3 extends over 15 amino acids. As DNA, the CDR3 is TGTGCCAGCAGTACACAGGGGAGCTCCTACAATGAGCAGTTCTTC. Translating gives CASSTQGSSYNEQFF.

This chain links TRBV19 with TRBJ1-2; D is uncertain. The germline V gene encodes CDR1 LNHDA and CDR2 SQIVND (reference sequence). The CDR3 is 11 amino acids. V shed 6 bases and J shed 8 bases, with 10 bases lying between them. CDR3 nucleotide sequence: TGTGCCAGTAGAAAGGAACTGGGCTACACCTTC. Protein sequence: CASRKELGYTF.

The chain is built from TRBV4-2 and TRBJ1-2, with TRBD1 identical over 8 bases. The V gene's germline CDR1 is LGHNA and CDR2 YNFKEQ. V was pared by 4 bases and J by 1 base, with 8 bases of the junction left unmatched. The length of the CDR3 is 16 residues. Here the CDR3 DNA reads TGTGCCAGCAGCCGTCTCAGGGGGCGATATAACTATGGCTACACCTTC. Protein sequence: CASSRLRGRYNYGYTF.

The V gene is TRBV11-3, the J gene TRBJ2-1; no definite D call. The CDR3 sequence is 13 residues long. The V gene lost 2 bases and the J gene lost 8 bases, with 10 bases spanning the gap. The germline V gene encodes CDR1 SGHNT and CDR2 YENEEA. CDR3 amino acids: CASSLSPEYEQFF. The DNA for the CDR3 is TGTGCCAGCAGCTTATCCCCCGAATATGAGCAGTTCTTC.

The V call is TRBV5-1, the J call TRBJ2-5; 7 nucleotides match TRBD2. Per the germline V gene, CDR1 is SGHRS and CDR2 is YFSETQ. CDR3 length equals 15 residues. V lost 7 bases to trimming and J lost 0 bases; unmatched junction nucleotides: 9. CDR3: CASLWEGGNQETQYF. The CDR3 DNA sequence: TGCGCCAGCCTCTGGGAGGGCGGGAACCAAGAGACCCAGTACTTC.

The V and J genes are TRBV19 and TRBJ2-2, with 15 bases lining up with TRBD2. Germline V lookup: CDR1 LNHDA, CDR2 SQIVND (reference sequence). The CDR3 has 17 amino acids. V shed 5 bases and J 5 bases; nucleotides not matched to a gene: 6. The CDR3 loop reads CASSPRTSGRATGELFF. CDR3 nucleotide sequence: TGTGCCAGTAGTCCCCGGACTAGCGGGAGGGCAACCGGGGAGCTGTTTTTT. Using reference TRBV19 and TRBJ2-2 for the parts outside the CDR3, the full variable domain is DGGITQSPKYLFRKEGQNVTLSCEQNLNHDAMYWYRQDPGQGLRLIYYSQIVNDFQKGDIAEGYSVSREKKESFPLTVTSAQKNPTAFYLCASSPRTSGRATGELFFGEGSRLTVL.

The CDR3 here is CASRRTGVNYEQYF. The DNA of the CDR3 is TGTGCCAGCCGAAGGACAGGGGTGAACTACGAGCAGTACTTC. V gene TRBV25-1 combines with J gene TRBJ2-7, with 9 bases identical to TRBD1. V shed 8 bases and J 3 bases; nucleotides not matched to a gene: 8. The CDR3 runs 14 residues. Germline V gene lookup returns CDR1 MGHDK and CDR2 SYGVNS.

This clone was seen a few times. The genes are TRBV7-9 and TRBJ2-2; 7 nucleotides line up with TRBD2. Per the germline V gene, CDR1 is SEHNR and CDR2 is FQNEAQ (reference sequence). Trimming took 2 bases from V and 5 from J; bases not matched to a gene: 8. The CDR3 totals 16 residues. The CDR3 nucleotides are TGTGCCAGCAGCTTACTAGCGGCCGAAGGGACCGGGGAGCTGTTTTTT. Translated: CASSLLAAEGTGELFF.

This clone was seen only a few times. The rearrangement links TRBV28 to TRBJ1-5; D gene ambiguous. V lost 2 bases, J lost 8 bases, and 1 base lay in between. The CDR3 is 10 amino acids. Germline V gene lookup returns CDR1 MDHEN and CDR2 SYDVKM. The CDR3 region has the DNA TGTGCCAGCAGTTTAAAGCCCCAGCATTTT. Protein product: CASSLKPQHF.

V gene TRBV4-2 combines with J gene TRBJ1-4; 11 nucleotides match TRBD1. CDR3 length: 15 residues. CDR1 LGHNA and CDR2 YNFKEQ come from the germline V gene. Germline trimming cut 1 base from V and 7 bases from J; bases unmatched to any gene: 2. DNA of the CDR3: TGTGCCAGCAGCCAAGCAGGGACAGGGGGTGAAAAACTGTTTTTT. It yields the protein CASSQAGTGGEKLFF.

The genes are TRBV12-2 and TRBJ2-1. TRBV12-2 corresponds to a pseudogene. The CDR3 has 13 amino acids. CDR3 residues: CASSLIRGDEQFF. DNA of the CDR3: TGTGCCAGCAGCCTGATAAGGGGGGATGAGCAGTTCTTC.

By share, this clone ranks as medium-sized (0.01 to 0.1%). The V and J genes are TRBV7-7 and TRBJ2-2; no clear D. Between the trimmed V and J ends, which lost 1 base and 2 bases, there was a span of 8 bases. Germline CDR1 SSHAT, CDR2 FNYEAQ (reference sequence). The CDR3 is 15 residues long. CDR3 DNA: TGTGCCAGCAGCTTAGGGCACCGAAACACCGGGGAGCTGTTTTTT. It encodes CASSLGHRNTGELFF. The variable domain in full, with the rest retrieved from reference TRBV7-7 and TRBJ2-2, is GAGVSQSPRYKVTKRGQDVTLRCDPISSHATLYWYQQALGQGPEFLTYFNYEAQPDKSGLPSDRFSAERPEGSISTLTIQRTEQRDSAMYRCASSLGHRNTGELFFGEGSRLTVL.

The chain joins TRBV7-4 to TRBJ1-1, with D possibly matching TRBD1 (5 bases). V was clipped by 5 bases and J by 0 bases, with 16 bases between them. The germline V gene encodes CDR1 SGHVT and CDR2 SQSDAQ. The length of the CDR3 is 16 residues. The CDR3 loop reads CASSPPFGAMNTEAFF. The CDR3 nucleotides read TGTGCCAGCAGCCCTCCGTTTGGGGCTATGAACACTGAAGCTTTCTTT.

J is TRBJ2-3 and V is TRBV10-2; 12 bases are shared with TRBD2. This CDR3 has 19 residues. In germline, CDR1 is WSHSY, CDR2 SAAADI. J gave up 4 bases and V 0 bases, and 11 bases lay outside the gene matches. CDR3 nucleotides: TGCGCCAGCAGTGAGTCGATGGCTAGCGGGGGGGCGTTGGCAGATACGCAGTATTTT. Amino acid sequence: CASSESMASGGALADTQYF.